Sequencing of this T cell receptor beta chain was carried out in a study of shared clonotypes between healthy human individuals. Broader study findings: Rarefaction curves obtained for sorted subsets showed sequencing incomplete despite large depth. Against clonotypes common to all four donors, non-shared ones had lower generation probabilities. Sample collection involved blood only; tissue repertoires are likely different. The sharing of 4.5% to 6.5% of naive CD4 clonotypes was seen across a handful of donors.

The V gene end was trimmed by 5 bases and the J gene end by 1 base; junction bases not matched to a gene: 2. CDR3 length: 14 amino acids. Germline CDR1 SEHNR, CDR2 FQNEAQ (reference sequence). Naive CD8 populations comprised CD45RO-negative cells positively selected for CCR7, excluding terminally differentiated effector memory CD45RA+ cells. This table comes from immunoSEQ multiplex PCR, and its TCRdb copy is limited to in-frame clones, with some not included. The repertoire holds about 2.2 million clones, with 85% to 95% as singletons. A note on this clone: Antigen specificity is unknown. The sample holds other DNA sequences that translate to the same CDR3.

The specimen was naive CD8+ T cells from PBMCs. This TCR was recovered from a man in his late teens or twenties in good health. Some clones in this sample may be carry-over from other donors' samples. This sequence joins TRBV7-9 and TRBJ1-2; 9 bases match TRBD1. The CDR3: CASSPTGGNYGYTF. DNA for the CDR3: TGTGCCAGCAGCCCGACAGGGGGTAACTATGGCTACACCTTC.